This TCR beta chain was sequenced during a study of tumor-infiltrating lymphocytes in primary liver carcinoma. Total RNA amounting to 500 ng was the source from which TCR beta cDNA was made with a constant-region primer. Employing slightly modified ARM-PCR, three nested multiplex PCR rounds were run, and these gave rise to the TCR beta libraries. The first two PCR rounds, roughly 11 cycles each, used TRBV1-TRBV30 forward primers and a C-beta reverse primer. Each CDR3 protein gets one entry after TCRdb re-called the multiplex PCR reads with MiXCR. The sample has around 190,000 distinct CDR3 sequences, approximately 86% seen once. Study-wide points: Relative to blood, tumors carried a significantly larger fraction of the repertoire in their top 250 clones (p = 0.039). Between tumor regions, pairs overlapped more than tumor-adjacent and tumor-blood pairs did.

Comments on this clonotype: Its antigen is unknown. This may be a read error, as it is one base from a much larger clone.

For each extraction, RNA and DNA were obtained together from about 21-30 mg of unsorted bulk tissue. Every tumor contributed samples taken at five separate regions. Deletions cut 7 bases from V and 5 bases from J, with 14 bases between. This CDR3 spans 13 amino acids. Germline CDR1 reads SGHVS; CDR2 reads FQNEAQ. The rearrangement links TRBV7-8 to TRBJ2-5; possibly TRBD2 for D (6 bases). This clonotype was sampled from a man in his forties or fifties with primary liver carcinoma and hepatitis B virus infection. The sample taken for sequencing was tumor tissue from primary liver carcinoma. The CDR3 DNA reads TGTGCCAGCACCATCGTGGGGGGTGAGACCCAGTACTTC. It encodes CASTIVGGETQYF. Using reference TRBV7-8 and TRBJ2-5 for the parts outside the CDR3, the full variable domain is GAGVSQSPRYKVAKRGQDVALRCDPISGHVSLFWYQQALGQGPEFLTYFQNEAQLDKSGLPSDRFFAERPEGSVSTLKIQRTQQEDSAVYLCASTIVGGETQYFGPGTRLLVL.